Following are 27 T cell receptor beta chains from one sample sequenced in a study of technical replicates of blood from four donors (dated by TCRdb to about 2017). Library preparation used the immunoSEQ multiplex PCR assay. TCRdb mirrors the immuneACCESS table, restricted to in-frame sequences. Some clones are absent from its copies; in checked studies, under half trace to an unresolved V gene, and the reason for the others is unknown. Within this sample are tens of thousands of clones, with 90% to 97% of them counted one time only. The top ten hold around 0.2% of the sample. The specimen sequenced was T cells isolated from PBMCs. These receptors were taken from a human donor in good health.

The chain recombines TRBV28 with TRBJ2-7; D might be TRBD1 (6 bases). CDR1 is MDHEN, CDR2 SYDVKM, per germline. The CDR3 consists of 13 residues. Trimming shortened V by 8 bases and J by 2 bases, and 13 bases separated the two germline ends. In nucleotides, the CDR3 is TGTGCCAGCGGGACCGGGACAACCTACGAGCAGTACTTC. It codes for CASGTGTTYEQYF.

The V and J genes are TRBV27 and TRBJ2-1; 9 bases align to TRBD1. Germline V gene data show CDR1 as MNHEY and CDR2 as SMNVEV (reference sequence). The V and J ends lost 2 bases and 4 bases, in that order; junction bases with no gene match: 6. The CDR3 consists of 16 residues. Here the CDR3 reads CASSLTTGGLYNEQFF. In DNA, the CDR3 is TGTGCCAGCAGTTTAACGACAGGGGGGTTGTACAATGAGCAGTTCTTC.

The V and J genes are TRBV7-6 and TRBJ2-7; possible D gene TRBD2, 6 bases. V lost 1 base and J 4 bases, leaving 11 bases between the germline ends. The CDR3 loop spans 14 amino acids. Germline V gene lookup returns CDR1 SGHVS and CDR2 FNYEAQ. CDR3: CASSLDGGEYEQYF. Written as DNA, the CDR3 is TGTGCCAGCAGCTTAGACGGGGGAGAGTACGAGCAGTACTTC.

The chain employs TRBV28 and TRBJ2-5; 11 bases fit TRBD2. J was trimmed by 4 bases and V by 5 bases; bases with no gene match: 6. Germline V CDR1 and CDR2: MDHEN, SYDVKM. CDR3 size: 15 residues. CDR3 sequence (DNA): TGTGCCAGCAGTACACTAGCGGGAGCGCGAGAGACCCAGTACTTC. As protein: CASSTLAGARETQYF.

The rearrangement joins TRBV12-5 to TRBJ1-1; no firm D call. The CDR3 is 16 amino acids. The germline CDR1 and CDR2 sequences are LGHNT and FRNRAP. V shed 0 bases and J shed 2 bases, with 13 bases lying between them. The CDR3 coding sequence is TGTGCTAGTGGTTTGGTACTTGGAGGGATTAACACTGAAGCTTTCTTT. Its protein is CASGLVLGGINTEAFF.

The chain recombines TRBV29-1 with TRBJ2-7, with D tentatively TRBD1 (6 bases). The CDR3 is 16 amino acids. The V gene lost 6 bases and the J gene lost 3 bases, with 24 bases spanning the gap. Germline assignment: CDR1 SQVTM and CDR2 ANQGSEA. CDR3 nucleotides: TGCAGCGTCGCCCTACCGGACAGAATAAATTTCTACGAGCAGTACTTC. Its protein is CSVALPDRINFYEQYF.

The V and J genes are TRBV7-9 and TRBJ2-5, with D tentatively TRBD1 (6 bases). The CDR3 length is 16 residues. The germline gives CDR1 SEHNR, CDR2 FQNEAQ (reference sequence). Deletions cut 2 bases from V and 4 bases from J, with 17 bases between. The CDR3 reads CASSLSGRVGGETQYF. Here the CDR3 DNA reads TGTGCCAGCAGCTTATCCGGCAGGGTAGGGGGAGAGACCCAGTACTTC.

In regard to this clone: Relative to the germline gene, one junction end is altered; a read error may explain this. The rearrangement joins TRBV15 to TRBJ2-1, with 11 bases aligning to TRBD2. The CDR3 totals 17 residues. Germline loops: CDR1 LNHNV, CDR2 YYDKDF (reference sequence). This CDR3 reads CATSSTVAGGAYHEQFF. In DNA, the CDR3 is TGTGCCACCAGCTCCACGGTAGCGGGAGGGGCCTACCATGAGCAGTTCTTC.

CDR3 residues: CASSRTGDSNQPQHF. CDR3 in DNA: TGCGCCAGCAGCCGGACAGGAGATAGCAATCAGCCCCAGCATTTT. The chain combines TRBV5-1 with TRBJ1-5; 7 bases map to TRBD1. Germline values: CDR1 SGHRS, CDR2 YFSETQ. This CDR3 spans 15 amino acids. The ends lost 4 bases at V and 0 bases at J; junction bases unmatched: 4.

The genes are TRBV4-1 and TRBJ2-3, with D perhaps matching TRBD1 (5 bases). The CDR3 is made up of 16 amino acids. The germline CDR1 and CDR2 sequences are MGHRA and YSYEKL. The V end lost 4 bases, the J end lost 1 base, and 15 bases lay between the germline ends. The CDR3 loop reads CASSPKLQEGTDTQYF. The CDR3 nucleotides are TGCGCCAGCAGCCCCAAATTACAGGAAGGCACAGATACGCAGTATTTT.

This sequence joins TRBV7-3 and TRBJ2-2, with 8 positions matching TRBD1. The CDR3 length is 18 residues. The germline gives CDR1 SGHTA, CDR2 FQGTGA. Trimming removed 2 bases from V and 1 base from J; junction bases left unmatched: 9. As DNA, the CDR3 is TGTGCCAGCAGCTTATTTTACTCGGGGACAGGGAACACCGGGGAGCTGTTTTTT. It codes for CASSLFYSGTGNTGELFF.

The chain has TRBV7-2 and TRBJ2-1, with D possibly matching TRBD1 (5 bases). Germline V gene lookup returns CDR1 SGHTA and CDR2 FQGNSA. The CDR3 has 15 amino acids. Trimming removed 4 bases from V and 9 bases from J, with 19 bases in between. CDR3 sequence (DNA): TGTGCCAGCAGCTCCAGACAGTTCCGGCCCGCTGAGCAGTTCTTC. This translates into CASSSRQFRPAEQFF.

The V and J genes are TRBV5-6 and TRBJ2-4; weak D call: TRBD1 (5 bases). CDR3 length equals 14 residues. Trimming left V 2 bases short and J 2 bases short, with 8 bases between. Germline CDR1 SGHDT, CDR2 YYEEEE. The CDR3 loop is CASSFSGTKNIQYF. The CDR3 DNA reads TGTGCCAGCAGCTTCTCAGGGACCAAAAACATTCAGTACTTC.

In its sample, this clone was seen once. The chain recombines TRBV14 with TRBJ2-5, with a tentative D call TRBD1 (6 bases). CDR1 is SGHDN and CDR2 is FVKESK in the germline V gene. The CDR3 is 15 amino acids. V shed 3 bases and J shed 4 bases, with 15 bases lying between them. This CDR3 is CASSQETGLIETQYF. The CDR3 region has the DNA TGTGCCAGCAGCCAGGAAACAGGGCTAATAGAGACCCAGTACTTC.

The V call is TRBV4-1, the J call TRBJ2-2; 8 bases are shared with TRBD1. The CDR3 has 17 residues. The V segment lost 4 bases and the J segment 0 bases; nucleotides outside the gene matches: 7. CDR1 MGHRA and CDR2 YSYEKL come from the germline V gene. The CDR3 coding sequence is TGCGCCAGCAGCCCCCGTCCGACAGGGGCGAACACCGGGGAGCTGTTTTTT. This encodes CASSPRPTGANTGELFF.

CDR3 residues: CASSLDGTQYYEQYF. The CDR3 nucleotides are TGTGCCAGCAGTTTGGACGGGACTCAGTACTACGAGCAGTACTTC. The chain combines TRBV27 with TRBJ2-7, with a tentative D call TRBD2 (6 bases). The CDR3 is 15 residues long. Germline V CDR1 and CDR2: MNHEY, SMNVEV (reference sequence). Trimming took off 3 bases at V and 3 bases at J, with 15 bases between the two ends.

The chain combines TRBV11-3 with TRBJ1-6; a possible D gene is TRBD1 (5 bases). Per germline, CDR1 SGHNT and CDR2 YENEEA. The CDR3 length is 16 residues. The V end was cut by 5 bases, the J end by 7 bases, with 18 bases between. CDR3: CASSRAGGTGNSPLHF. The CDR3 DNA reads as TGTGCCAGCAGCCGAGCGGGGGGTACTGGAAATTCACCCCTCCACTTT.

The genes are TRBV19 and TRBJ2-2; possible D gene TRBD2, 5 bases. Trimming left V 0 bases short and J 7 bases short, with 18 bases between. The CDR3 is 17 residues long. The germline gives CDR1 LNHDA, CDR2 SQIVND (reference sequence). CDR3 nucleotide sequence: TGTGCCAGTAGTATAGAGGGCATGAGAGGGTTTTACGGGGAGCTGTTTTTT. This codes for CASSIEGMRGFYGELFF.

The chain employs TRBV19 and TRBJ2-7, with TRBD2 matching over 10 bases. Trimming at V came to 1 base and at J to 5 bases, leaving 2 bases not matched to a gene. This CDR3 region has 14 residues. Germline CDR1 LNHDA, CDR2 SQIVND (reference sequence). As DNA, the CDR3 is TGTGCCAGTAGTATAGGTCTAGCGGGAGACGAGCAGTACTTC. It yields the protein CASSIGLAGDEQYF. The whole variable domain, remainder taken from reference TRBV19 and TRBJ2-7, is DGGITQSPKYLFRKEGQNVTLSCEQNLNHDAMYWYRQDPGQGLRLIYYSQIVNDFQKGDIAEGYSVSREKKESFPLTVTSAQKNPTAFYLCASSIGLAGDEQYFGPGTRLTVT.

This chain uses TRBV25-1 with TRBJ1-2, with D possibly matching TRBD1 (5 bases). This CDR3 comprises 12 residues. Trimming removed 6 bases at V and 4 bases at J, with 9 bases between. Germline CDR1 reads MGHDK; CDR2 reads SYGVNS. Here the CDR3 DNA reads TGTGCCAGCAGATCACAGGTCTATGGCTACACCTTC. It encodes CASRSQVYGYTF.

The chain employs TRBV14 and TRBJ1-2; maybe TRBD1 (6 bases). There are 12 residues in the CDR3. CDR1 SGHDN and CDR2 FVKESK come from the germline V gene. The germline V and J ends were trimmed by 4 bases and 8 bases, with 11 bases remaining between them. The CDR3 DNA reads as TGTGCCAGCAGCCCCGGGGGGGCGGGCTACACCTTC. Its protein product is CASSPGGAGYTF.

V gene TRBV11-2 combines with J gene TRBJ2-5; possibly TRBD1 for D (6 bases). Germline V CDR1 and CDR2: SGHAT, FQNNGV. The CDR3 runs 15 residues. V gave up 0 bases and J gave up 6 bases, with 14 bases separating them. CDR3 bases: TGTGCCAGCAGCTTAGAAACAGGGAGAGAACAGACCCAGTACTTC. Protein: CASSLETGREQTQYF.

This clone was counted a single time. The CDR3 bases are TGTGCCAGCAGCTTGACTAGCGGCGAGACCTACAATGAGCAGTTCTTC. Its translation: CASSLTSGETYNEQFF. This rearrangement joins TRBV5-8 to TRBJ2-1, with 8 positions matching TRBD2. The CDR3 covers 16 residues. CDR1 is SGHTS and CDR2 is YDEGEE in the germline V gene. V dropped 1 base and J dropped 2; count of bases not matched to a gene: 5.

This clone was picked up a small number of times. V is TRBV2 and J is TRBJ2-1, with 8 nucleotides matching TRBD2. The CDR3 spans 13 residues. In germline, CDR1 is SNHLY, CDR2 FYNNEI. The J segment lost 9 bases and the V segment lost 4 bases, leaving 5 bases of the junction unmatched. The CDR3 spells CASSGGRYGEQFF. Written as DNA, the CDR3 is TGTGCCAGCAGTGGCGGGAGGTACGGTGAGCAGTTCTTC.

CDR3 DNA sequence: TGTGCCAGCAGTTTAAGGGGTTTCGGGTTCTTC. It specifies CASSLRGFGFF. This chain joins TRBV28 and TRBJ2-1; possible D gene TRBD1, 5 bases. Trimming took 2 bases from V and 15 from J, leaving 11 bases between them. The CDR3 length is 11 residues. CDR1 MDHEN and CDR2 SYDVKM come from the germline V gene.

The chain recombines TRBV5-4 with TRBJ2-7, with TRBD2 identical over 7 bases. V lost 3 bases to trimming and J lost 2 bases; unmatched junction nucleotides: 17. The CDR3 totals 18 residues. The germline gives CDR1 SGHNT, CDR2 YYREEE (reference sequence). This CDR3 reads CASSSQGGGRGIPYEQYF. The CDR3 nucleotides read TGTGCCAGCAGCTCCCAAGGCGGCGGGAGAGGAATCCCCTACGAGCAGTACTTC.

The V gene is TRBV5-1, the J gene TRBJ1-3; D is unresolved. The ends were cut back, 5 bases at V and 0 bases at J, with 9 bases in the middle. The CDR3 is made up of 14 amino acids. Germline V gives CDR1 SGHRS, CDR2 YFSETQ. CDR3 protein: CASRDTSSGNTIYF. The DNA of the CDR3 is TGCGCCAGCAGGGATACTAGCTCTGGAAACACCATATATTTT.